The source of this T cell receptor beta chain is a study of CD8 T cells in Susac syndrome. It was with random hexamers that 0.5 to 1 ug RNA was reverse transcribed. An immunoSEQ multiplex PCR generated amplified TCR beta CDR3 products spanning 54 Vbeta and 13 Jbeta. Via MiXCR, TCRdb re-called the immunoSEQ multiplex PCR reads, giving one row per CDR3 protein. The repertoire includes 250,000 to 300,000 distinct CDR3 sequences, over 75% of them detected once, and roughly 0.17% sits in the top ten. The CDR3 length is 19 residues. V lost 2 bases, J lost 4 bases, and 26 bases lay in between. This chain connects TRBV12-3 or TRBV12-4 to TRBJ1-2; perhaps TRBD1 as D (5 bases). This TCR was recovered from a human donor with multiple sclerosis. The sequenced material came from CD8+ T cells from PBMCs. CDR3 in amino acids: CASSLMEFGTAEESYGYTF. CDR3 sequence (DNA): TGTGCCAGCAGTTTAATGGAGTTTGGGACGGCCGAAGAGAGCTATGGCTACACCTTC.